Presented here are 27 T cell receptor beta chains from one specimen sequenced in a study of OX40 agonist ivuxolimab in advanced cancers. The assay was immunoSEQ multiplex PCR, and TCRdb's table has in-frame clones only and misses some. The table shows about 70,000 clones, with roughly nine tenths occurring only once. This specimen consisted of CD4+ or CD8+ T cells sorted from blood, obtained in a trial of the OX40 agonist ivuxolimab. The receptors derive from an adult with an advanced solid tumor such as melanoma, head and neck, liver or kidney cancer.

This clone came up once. CDR3 nucleotides: TGTGCCAGCAGTTACTCGGGGACAACTAACTATGGCTACACCTTC. Translated, it gives CASSYSGTTNYGYTF. The genes are TRBV6-6 and TRBJ1-2; TRBD1 is a possible D gene (6 bases). The CDR3 has 15 amino acids. The V gene lost 0 bases and the J gene lost 0 bases, with 8 bases spanning the gap. CDR1 MNHNY and CDR2 SVGAGI come from the germline V gene (reference sequence).

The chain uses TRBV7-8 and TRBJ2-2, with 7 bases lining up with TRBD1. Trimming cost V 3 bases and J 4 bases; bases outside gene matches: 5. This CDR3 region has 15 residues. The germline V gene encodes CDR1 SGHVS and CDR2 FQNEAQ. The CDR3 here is CASSFRTGSTGELFF. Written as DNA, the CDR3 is TGTGCCAGCAGCTTCCGGACAGGTTCCACCGGGGAGCTGTTTTTT.

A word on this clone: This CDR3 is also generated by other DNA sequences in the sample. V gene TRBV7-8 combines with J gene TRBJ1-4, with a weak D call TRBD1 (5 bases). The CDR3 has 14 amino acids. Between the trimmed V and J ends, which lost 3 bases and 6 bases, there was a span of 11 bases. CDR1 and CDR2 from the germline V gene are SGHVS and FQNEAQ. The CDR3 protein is CASSLGRGDEKLFF. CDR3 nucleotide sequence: TGTGCCAGCAGCTTGGGTAGGGGAGATGAAAAACTGTTTTTT. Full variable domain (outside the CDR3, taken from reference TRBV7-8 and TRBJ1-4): GAGVSQSPRYKVAKRGQDVALRCDPISGHVSLFWYQQALGQGPEFLTYFQNEAQLDKSGLPSDRFFAERPEGSVSTLKIQRTQQEDSAVYLCASSLGRGDEKLFFGSGTQLSVL.

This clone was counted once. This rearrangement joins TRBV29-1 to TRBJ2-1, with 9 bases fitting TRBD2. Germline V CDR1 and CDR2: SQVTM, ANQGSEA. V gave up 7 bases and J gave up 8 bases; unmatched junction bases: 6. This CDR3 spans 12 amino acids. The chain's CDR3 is CSAKGTSHEQFF. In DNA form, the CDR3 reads TGCAGCGCAAAGGGGACTAGCCATGAGCAGTTCTTC.

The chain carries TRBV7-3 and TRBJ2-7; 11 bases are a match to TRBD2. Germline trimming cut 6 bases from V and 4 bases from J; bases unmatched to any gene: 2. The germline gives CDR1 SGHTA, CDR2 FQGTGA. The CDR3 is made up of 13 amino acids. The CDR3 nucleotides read TGTGCCAGCAGTACTAGCGGGAGTTACGAGCAGTACTTC. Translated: CASSTSGSYEQYF.

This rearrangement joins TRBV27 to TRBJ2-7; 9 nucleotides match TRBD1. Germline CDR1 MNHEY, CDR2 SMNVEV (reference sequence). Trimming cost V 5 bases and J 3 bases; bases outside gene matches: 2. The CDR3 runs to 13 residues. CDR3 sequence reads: CASSRGQGYEQYF. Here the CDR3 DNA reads TGTGCCAGCAGTAGGGGACAGGGCTACGAGCAGTACTTC.

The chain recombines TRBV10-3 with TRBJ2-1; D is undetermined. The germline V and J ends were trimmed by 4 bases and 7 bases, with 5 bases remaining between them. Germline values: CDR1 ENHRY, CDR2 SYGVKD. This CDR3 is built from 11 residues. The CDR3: CAISALNEQFF. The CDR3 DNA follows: TGTGCCATCAGTGCCCTTAATGAGCAGTTCTTC.

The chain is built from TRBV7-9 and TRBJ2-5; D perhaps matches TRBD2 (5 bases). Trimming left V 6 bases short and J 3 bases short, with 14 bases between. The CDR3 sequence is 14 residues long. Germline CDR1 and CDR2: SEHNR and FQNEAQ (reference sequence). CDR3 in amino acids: CASSPAGGEETQYF. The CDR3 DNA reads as TGTGCCAGCAGTCCCGCGGGTGGGGAAGAGACCCAGTACTTC.

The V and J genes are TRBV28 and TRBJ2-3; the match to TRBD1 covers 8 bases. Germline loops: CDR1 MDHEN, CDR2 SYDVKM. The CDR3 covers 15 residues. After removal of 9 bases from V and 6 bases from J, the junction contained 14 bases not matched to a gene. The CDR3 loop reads CASIGIDRGSDTQYF. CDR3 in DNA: TGTGCCAGTATTGGGATAGACAGGGGCAGTGATACGCAGTATTTT.

Written as DNA, the CDR3 is TGCGCCAGCAGCCCGAAAATAGCGGGAGTCCTTTACAATGAGCAGTTCTTC. Its translation is CASSPKIAGVLYNEQFF. The gene calls are TRBV5-1 and TRBJ2-1; 9 nucleotides match TRBD2. V gave up 4 bases and J gave up 4 bases; unmatched junction bases: 12. The CDR3 runs 17 residues. Germline-derived CDR1 and CDR2 are SGHRS and YFSETQ. Combining the CDR3 with reference TRBV5-1 and TRBJ2-1 gives the whole variable domain KAGVTQTPRYLIKTRGQQVTLSCSPISGHRSVSWYQQTPGQGLQFLFEYFSETQRNKGNFPGRFSGRQFSNSRSEMNVSTLELGDSALYLCASSPKIAGVLYNEQFFGPGTRLTVL.

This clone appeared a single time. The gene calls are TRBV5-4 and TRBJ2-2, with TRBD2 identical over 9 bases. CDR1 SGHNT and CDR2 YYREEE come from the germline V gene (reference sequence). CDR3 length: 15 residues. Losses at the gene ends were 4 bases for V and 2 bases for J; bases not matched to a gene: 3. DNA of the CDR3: TGTGCCAGCAGCAGGACTAGCGTAAACACCGGGGAGCTGTTTTTT. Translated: CASSRTSVNTGELFF.

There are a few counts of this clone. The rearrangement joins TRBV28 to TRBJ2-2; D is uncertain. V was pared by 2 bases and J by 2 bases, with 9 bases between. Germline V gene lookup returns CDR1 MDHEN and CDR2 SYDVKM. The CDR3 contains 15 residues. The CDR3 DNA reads TGTGCCAGCAGTTTAGGGCGGTTTAACACCGGGGAGCTGTTTTTT. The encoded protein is CASSLGRFNTGELFF. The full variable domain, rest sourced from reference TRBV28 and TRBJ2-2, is DVKVTQSSRYLVKRTGEKVFLECVQDMDHENMFWYRQDPGLGLRLIYFSYDVKMKEKGDIPEGYSVSREKKERFSLILESASTNQTSMYLCASSLGRFNTGELFFGEGSRLTVL.

CDR3 loop: CASSLAGTAAYEQYF. The CDR3 DNA sequence: TGTGCCAGCAGCTTGGCCGGGACGGCGGCCTACGAGCAGTACTTC. The rearrangement uses TRBV5-4 and TRBJ2-7, with D tentatively TRBD1 or TRBD2 (5 bases each). From germline, CDR1 is SGHNT and CDR2 YYREEE (reference sequence). The CDR3 extends over 15 amino acids. Trimming took 0 bases from V and 2 from J, leaving 12 bases between them.

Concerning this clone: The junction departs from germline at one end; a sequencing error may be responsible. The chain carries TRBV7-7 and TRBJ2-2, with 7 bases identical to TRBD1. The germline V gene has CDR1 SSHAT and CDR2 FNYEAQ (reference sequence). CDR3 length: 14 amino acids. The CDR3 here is CASSVRDSSRELFF. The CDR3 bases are TGTGCTAGCAGCGTTCGGGACAGTTCAAGGGAGCTGTTTTTT. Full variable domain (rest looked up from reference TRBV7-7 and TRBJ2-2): GAGVSQSPRYKVTKRGQDVTLRCDPISSHATLYWYQQALGQGPEFLTYFNYEAQPDKSGLPSDRFSAERPEGSISTLTIQRTEQRDSAMYRCASSVRDSSRELFFGEGSRLTVL.

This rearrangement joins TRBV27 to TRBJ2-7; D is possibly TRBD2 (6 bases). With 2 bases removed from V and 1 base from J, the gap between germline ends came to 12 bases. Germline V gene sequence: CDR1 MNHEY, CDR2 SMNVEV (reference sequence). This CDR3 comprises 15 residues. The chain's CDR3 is CASSLRWGVSYEQYF. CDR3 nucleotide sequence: TGTGCCAGCAGTTTAAGGTGGGGGGTTTCCTACGAGCAGTACTTC.

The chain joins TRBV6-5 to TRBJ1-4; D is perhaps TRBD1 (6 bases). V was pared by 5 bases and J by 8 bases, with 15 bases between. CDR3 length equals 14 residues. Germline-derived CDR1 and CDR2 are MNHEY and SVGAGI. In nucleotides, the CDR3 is TGTGCCAGCAGTGAAGGGGGGGTACGGGAAAAACTGTTTTTT. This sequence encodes CASSEGGVREKLFF.

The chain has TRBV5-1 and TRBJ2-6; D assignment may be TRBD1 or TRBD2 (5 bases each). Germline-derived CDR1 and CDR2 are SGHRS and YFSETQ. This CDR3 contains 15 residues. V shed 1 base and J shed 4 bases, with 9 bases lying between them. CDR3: CASSLIGAGANVLTF. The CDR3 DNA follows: TGCGCCAGCAGCTTGATCGGGGCCGGGGCCAACGTCCTGACTTTC.

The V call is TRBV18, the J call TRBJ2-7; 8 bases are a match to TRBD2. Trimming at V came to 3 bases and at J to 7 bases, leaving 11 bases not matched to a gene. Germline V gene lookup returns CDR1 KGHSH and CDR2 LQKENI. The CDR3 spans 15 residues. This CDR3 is CASSPRAAGVGEQYF. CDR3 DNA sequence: TGTGCCAGCTCACCGAGGGCAGCGGGAGTGGGGGAGCAGTACTTC.

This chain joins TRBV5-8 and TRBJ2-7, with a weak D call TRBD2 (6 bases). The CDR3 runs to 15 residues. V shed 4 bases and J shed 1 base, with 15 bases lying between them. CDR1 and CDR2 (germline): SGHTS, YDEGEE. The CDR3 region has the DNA TGTGCCAGCAGCATTAGCGGAGGCGGGTCCTACGAGCAGTACTTC. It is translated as CASSISGGGSYEQYF.

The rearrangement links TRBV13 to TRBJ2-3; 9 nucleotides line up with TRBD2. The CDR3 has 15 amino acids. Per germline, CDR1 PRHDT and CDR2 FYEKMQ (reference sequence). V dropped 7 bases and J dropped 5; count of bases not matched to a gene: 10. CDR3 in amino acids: CASTQAGGSRDTQYF. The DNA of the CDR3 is TGTGCCAGCACCCAGGCGGGAGGGAGTCGAGATACGCAGTATTTT.

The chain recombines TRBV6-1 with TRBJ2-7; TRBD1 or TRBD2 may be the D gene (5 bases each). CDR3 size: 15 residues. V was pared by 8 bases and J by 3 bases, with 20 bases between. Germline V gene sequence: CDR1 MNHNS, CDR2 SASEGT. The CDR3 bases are TGTGCCAGCCTCCGGGACCGACAGTCGGGCTACGAGCAGTACTTC. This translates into CASLRDRQSGYEQYF.

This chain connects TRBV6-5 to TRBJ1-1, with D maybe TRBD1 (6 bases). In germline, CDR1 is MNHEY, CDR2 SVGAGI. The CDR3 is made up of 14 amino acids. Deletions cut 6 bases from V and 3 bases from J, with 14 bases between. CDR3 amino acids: CASRMTGTYTEAFF. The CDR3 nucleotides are TGTGCCAGCAGAATGACAGGAACTTACACTGAAGCTTTCTTT.

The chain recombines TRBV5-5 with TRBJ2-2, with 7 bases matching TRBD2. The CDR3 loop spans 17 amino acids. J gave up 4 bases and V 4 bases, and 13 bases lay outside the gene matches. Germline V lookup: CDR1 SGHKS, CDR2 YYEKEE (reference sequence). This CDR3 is CASSSRVVAGATGELFF. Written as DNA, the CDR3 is TGTGCCAGCAGCAGCAGGGTGGTGGCGGGAGCCACCGGGGAGCTGTTTTTT. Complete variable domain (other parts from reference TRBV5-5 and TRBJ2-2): DAGVTQSPTHLIKTRGQQVTLRCSPISGHKSVSWYQQVLGQGPQFIFQYYEKEERGRGNFPDRFSARQFPNYSSELNVNALLLGDSALYLCASSSRVVAGATGELFFGEGSRLTVL.

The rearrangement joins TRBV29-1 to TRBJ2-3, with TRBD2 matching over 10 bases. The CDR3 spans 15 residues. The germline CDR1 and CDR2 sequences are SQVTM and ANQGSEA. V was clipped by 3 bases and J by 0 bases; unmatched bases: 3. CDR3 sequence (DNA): TGCAGCGTTGAGCGGACTAGCGGAAGCACAGATACGCAGTATTTT. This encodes CSVERTSGSTDTQYF.

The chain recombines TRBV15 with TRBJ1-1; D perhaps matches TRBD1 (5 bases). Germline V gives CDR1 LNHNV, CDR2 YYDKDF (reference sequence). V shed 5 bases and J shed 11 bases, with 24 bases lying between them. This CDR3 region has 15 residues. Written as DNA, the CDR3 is TGTGCCACCAGCCGCGGGGGGAGGGGCCTGGTTTGGGCTTTCTTT. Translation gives CATSRGGRGLVWAFF.

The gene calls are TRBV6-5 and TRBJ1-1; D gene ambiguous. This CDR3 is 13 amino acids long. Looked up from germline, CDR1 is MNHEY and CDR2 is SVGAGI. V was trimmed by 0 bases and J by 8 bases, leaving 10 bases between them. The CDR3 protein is CASSYSKGREAFF. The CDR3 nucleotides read TGTGCCAGCAGTTACTCGAAAGGCCGAGAAGCTTTCTTT.

The CDR3 sequence is CASSLRWEGRGNEQFF. The CDR3 coding sequence is TGTGCCAGCAGCTTACGGTGGGAGGGGCGGGGGAATGAGCAGTTCTTC. The chain joins TRBV7-8 to TRBJ2-1, with TRBD2 matching 7 bases. The length of the CDR3 is 16 residues. Germline CDR1 is SGHVS and CDR2 is FQNEAQ. After removal of 2 bases from V and 7 bases from J, the junction contained 11 bases not matched to a gene.